Below, 3 T cell receptor beta chains from the same sample are listed, as sequenced in a study of metastatic and nonmetastatic thyroid tumors. All patients reached thyroid surgery having received no treatment beforehand. TCRdb called clones again from the PCR reads with MiXCR. The sample holds about 89,000 clones, about 12% seen once. Sequences were obtained from tumor tissue. These receptors all come from a female donor with papillary thyroid cancer or a benign thyroid nodule (not recorded which). Some clones in this sample may be carry-over from other donors' samples.

The V call is TRBV18, the J call TRBJ2-7; D might be TRBD1 (5 bases). The germline V and J ends were trimmed by 6 bases and 13 bases, with 25 bases remaining between them. CDR1 is KGHSH and CDR2 is LQKENI in the germline V gene. The CDR3 totals 14 residues. As DNA, the CDR3 is TGTGCCAGCTCCCTGGACACAAGCTCCTACGAGCGATACTTC. Translation: CASSLDTSSYERYF.

This clone has ten or more counts. This sequence joins TRBV5-1 and TRBJ2-7, with 13 bases matching TRBD2. Germline V gives CDR1 SGHRS, CDR2 YFSETQ. The CDR3 spans 16 residues. Trimming removed 2 bases from V and 6 bases from J; junction bases left unmatched: 8. CDR3 sequence reads: CASSFTTGLAGIEQYF. The CDR3 DNA reads as TGCGCCAGCAGCTTTACAACGGGACTAGCGGGAATCGAGCAGTACTTC.

This clone has just a few counts. A much larger clone lies one base from this, so it may be a read error. This chain connects TRBV27 to TRBJ2-5, with D possibly TRBD2 on 5 matching bases. The germline CDR1 and CDR2 sequences are MNHEY and SMNVEV (reference sequence). The CDR3 has 12 amino acids. Here the CDR3 DNA reads TGTGCCAGCAGTTCCCTGGGAGAGACCCGGTACTTC. The encoded protein is CASSSLGETRYF.